The T cell receptor (beta chain) described here comes from a study of early T cells in non-severe SARS-CoV-2 infection. Study-wide context: It was bulk RNA from unsorted whole blood that was sequenced, and the chains were unpaired.

Study observations and caveats: The VDJdb matching leaned toward anti-spike CD8 responses and overlooked private and CD4 specificities.

Unique molecular identifiers (one per individual cDNA molecule) were attached. TCRdb independently ran MiXCR on the 5' RACE reads; one entry per CDR3 protein. In the table there are about 34,000 distinct CDR3 sequences, roughly 5.7% of which are singletons. V was pared by 4 bases and J by 4 bases, with 16 bases between. CDR3 length equals 15 residues. The V gene's germline CDR1 is SGHDN and CDR2 FVKESK. This clonotype was seen many times. Antigen: not known. Input material: whole blood. The clonotype comes from an adult who was a healthcare worker with PCR-confirmed SARS-CoV-2 infection or an uninfected control (not recorded which). The chain recombines TRBV14 with TRBJ1-2; D gene ambiguous. In DNA form, the CDR3 reads TGTGCCAGCAGCCTGACGGGGTGGCCCCTCTATGGCTACACCTTC. It translates to CASSLTGWPLYGYTF.